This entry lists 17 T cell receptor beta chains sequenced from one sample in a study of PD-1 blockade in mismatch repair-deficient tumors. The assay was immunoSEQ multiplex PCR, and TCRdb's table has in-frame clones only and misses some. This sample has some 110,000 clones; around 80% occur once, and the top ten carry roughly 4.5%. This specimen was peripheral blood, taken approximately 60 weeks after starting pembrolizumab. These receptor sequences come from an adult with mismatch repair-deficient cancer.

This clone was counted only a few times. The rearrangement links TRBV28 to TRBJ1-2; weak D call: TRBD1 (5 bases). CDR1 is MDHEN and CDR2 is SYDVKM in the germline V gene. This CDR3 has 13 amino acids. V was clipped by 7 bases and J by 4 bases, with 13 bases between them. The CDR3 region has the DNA TGTGCCAGCATCGGACAAGGTAGCTATGGCTACACCTTC. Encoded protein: CASIGQGSYGYTF.

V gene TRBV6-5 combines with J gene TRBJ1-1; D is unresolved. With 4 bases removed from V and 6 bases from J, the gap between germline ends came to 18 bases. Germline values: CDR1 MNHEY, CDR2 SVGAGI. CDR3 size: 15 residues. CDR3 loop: CASSSLSGRWAEAFF. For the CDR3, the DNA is TGTGCCAGCAGTTCCCTGAGCGGCCGGTGGGCTGAAGCTTTCTTT.

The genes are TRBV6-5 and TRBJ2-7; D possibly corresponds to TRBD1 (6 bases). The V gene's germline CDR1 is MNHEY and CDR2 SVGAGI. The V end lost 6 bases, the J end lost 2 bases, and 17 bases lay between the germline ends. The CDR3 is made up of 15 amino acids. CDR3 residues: CASSFRGRKTYEQYF. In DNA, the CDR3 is TGTGCCAGCAGCTTCAGGGGCCGAAAGACCTACGAGCAGTACTTC.

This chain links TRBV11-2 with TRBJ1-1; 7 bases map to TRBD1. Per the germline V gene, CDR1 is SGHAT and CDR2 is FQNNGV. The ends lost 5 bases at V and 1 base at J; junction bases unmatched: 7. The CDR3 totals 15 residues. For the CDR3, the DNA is TGTGCCAGCAGCACCCTGACAGGGACGAACACTGAAGCTTTCTTT. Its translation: CASSTLTGTNTEAFF.

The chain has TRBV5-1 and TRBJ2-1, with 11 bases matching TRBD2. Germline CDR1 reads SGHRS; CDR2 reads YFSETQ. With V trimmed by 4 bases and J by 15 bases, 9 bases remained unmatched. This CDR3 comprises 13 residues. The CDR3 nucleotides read TGCGCCAGCAGCCAAACTAGCGGGAGAGAGGTGTTCTTC. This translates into CASSQTSGREVFF.

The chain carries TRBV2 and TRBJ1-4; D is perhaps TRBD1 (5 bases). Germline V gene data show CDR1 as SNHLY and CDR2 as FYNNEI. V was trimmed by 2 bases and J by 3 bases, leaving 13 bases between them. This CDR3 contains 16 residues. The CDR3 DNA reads TGTGCCAGCAGTGAATATACCCGCAGGGCTAATGAAAAACTGTTTTTT. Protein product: CASSEYTRRANEKLFF.

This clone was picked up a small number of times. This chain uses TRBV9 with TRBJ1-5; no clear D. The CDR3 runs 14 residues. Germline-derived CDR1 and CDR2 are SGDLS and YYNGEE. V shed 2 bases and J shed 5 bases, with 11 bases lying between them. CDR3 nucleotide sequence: TGTGCCAGCAGCGTGGGTCAGGCAGATCAGCCCCAGCATTTT. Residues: CASSVGQADQPQHF.

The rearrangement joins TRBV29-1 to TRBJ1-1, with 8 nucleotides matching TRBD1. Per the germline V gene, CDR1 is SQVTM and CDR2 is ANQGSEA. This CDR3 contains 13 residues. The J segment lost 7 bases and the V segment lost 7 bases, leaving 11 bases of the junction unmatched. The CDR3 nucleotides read TGCAGCGCCGGACAGGGTGAAAGGGATGAAGCTTTCTTT. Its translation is CSAGQGERDEAFF.

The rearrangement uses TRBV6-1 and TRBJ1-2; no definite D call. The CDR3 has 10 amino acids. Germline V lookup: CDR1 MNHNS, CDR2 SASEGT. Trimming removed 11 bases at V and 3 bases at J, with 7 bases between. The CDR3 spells CAAAYYGYTF. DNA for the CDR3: TGTGCCGCGGCATACTATGGCTACACCTTC.

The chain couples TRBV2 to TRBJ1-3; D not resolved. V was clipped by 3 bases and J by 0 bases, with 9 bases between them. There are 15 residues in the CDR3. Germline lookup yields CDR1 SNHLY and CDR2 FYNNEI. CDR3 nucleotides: TGTGCCAGCAGTGACGGATTATACTCTGGAAACACCATATATTTT. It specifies CASSDGLYSGNTIYF.

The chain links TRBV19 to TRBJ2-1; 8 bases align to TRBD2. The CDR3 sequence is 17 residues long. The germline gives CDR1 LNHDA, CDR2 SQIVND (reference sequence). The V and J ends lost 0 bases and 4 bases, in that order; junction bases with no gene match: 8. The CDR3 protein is CASSIDLAAGEYNEQFF. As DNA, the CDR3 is TGTGCCAGTAGTATAGATCTGGCAGCGGGAGAATACAATGAGCAGTTCTTC.

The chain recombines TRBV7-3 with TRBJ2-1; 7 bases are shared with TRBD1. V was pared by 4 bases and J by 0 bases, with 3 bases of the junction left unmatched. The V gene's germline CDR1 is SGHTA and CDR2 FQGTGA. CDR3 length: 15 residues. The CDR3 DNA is TGTGCCAGCAGCTCGACAGGGTCCTCCTACAATGAGCAGTTCTTC. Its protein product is CASSSTGSSYNEQFF.

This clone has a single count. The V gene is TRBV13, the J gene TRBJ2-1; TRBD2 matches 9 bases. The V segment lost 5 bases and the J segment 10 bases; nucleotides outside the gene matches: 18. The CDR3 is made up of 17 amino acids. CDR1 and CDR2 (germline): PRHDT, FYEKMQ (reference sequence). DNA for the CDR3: TGTGCCAGCAGCCCCCGAGGGGTAGCGGGAGAGGCTGGGGAGCAGTTCTTC. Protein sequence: CASSPRGVAGEAGEQFF. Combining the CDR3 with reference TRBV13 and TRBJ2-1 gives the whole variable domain AAGVIQSPRHLIKEKRETATLKCYPIPRHDTVYWYQQGPGQDPQFLISFYEKMQSDKGSIPDRFSAQQFSDYHSELNMSSLELGDSALYFCASSPRGVAGEAGEQFFGPGTRLTVL.

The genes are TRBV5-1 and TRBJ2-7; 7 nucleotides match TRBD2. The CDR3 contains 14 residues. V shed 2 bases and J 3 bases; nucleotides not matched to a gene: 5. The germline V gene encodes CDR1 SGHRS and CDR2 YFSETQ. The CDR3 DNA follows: TGCGCCAGCAGCTTCGGCGGGGGTATCTACGAGCAGTACTTC. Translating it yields CASSFGGGIYEQYF.

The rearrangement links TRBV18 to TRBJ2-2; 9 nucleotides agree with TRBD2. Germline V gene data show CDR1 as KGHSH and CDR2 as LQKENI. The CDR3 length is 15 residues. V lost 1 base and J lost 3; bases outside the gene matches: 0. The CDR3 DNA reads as TGTGCCAGCTCACCACTAGCGGGAGACACCGGGGAGCTGTTTTTT. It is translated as CASSPLAGDTGELFF.

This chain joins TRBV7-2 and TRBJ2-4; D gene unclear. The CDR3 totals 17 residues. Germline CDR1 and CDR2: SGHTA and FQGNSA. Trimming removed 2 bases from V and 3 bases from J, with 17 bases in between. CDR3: CASSLTRPGLVKNIQYF. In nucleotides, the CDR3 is TGTGCCAGCAGCTTAACTCGGCCAGGCTTAGTCAAAAACATTCAGTACTTC.

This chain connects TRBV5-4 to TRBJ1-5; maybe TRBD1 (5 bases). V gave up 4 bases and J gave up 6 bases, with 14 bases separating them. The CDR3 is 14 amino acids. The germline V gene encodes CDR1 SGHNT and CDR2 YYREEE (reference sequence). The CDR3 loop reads CASSPSPGPQPQHF. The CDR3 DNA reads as TGTGCCAGCAGCCCTAGCCCAGGGCCTCAGCCCCAGCATTTT.